The clone carrying this TCR beta chain has ten or more counts. Antigen specificity is unknown. Using a J-beta primer mix together with a sample-barcoded 5' primer, a second PCR was run for roughly 6 to 12 cycles. MiXCR was run by TCRdb on the 5' RACE reads, yielding one entry per CDR3 protein. The sample contains hundreds of thousands of distinct CDR3 sequences, about 30% of which appear only once. This CDR3 comprises 14 residues. Losses at the gene ends were 6 bases for V and 3 bases for J; bases not matched to a gene: 8. CDR1 is DFQATT and CDR2 is SNEGSKA in the germline V gene (reference sequence). The data were taken from a study of blood T cells in healthy people across ages. General observations from the study: Unsorted PBMC material precluded a definitive naive versus antigen-experienced comparison.

Sequencing was carried out using blood. The rearrangement links TRBV20-1 to TRBJ2-3; 8 positions agree with TRBD2. The origin of this receptor is a woman aged 80 or over in good health. The DNA for the CDR3 is TGCAGTGCCGAGTGGCGGGGGGCGACAGATACGCAGTATTTT. Translating gives CSAEWRGATDTQYF.